This T cell receptor (beta chain) is drawn from a study of identifying expanded T cells in peripheral blood. Overall study results and limits: Differentially abundant clones: 0.95 to 1.5 between replicates, 16.4 at around 2 weeks, over 18 at four. Approximately two-week clone count variance significantly increased as total template count grew.

The method was immunoSEQ multiplex PCR; TCRdb's version includes in-frame clones alone and lacks a portion of them. In the table there are about 100,000 clones, 70% to 90% of which are singletons. For this clone: Its antigen is unidentified.

Trimming cost V 0 bases and J 4 bases; bases outside gene matches: 2. There are 14 residues in the CDR3. Germline V gives CDR1 LGHNA, CDR2 YNFKEQ. The sequence came from a person aged 18-69 years in good health. Input material: blood. The chain carries TRBV4-2 and TRBJ2-7, with TRBD1 matching over 8 bases. CDR3 in amino acids: CASSQEGQGYEQYF. CDR3 DNA: TGTGCCAGCAGCCAAGAAGGACAGGGTTACGAGCAGTACTTC.